The 13 T cell receptor beta chains given below trace back to one sample, sequenced in a study of blood T cell repertoires in COVID-19. TCRdb's table, derived via immunoSEQ multiplex PCR, lists solely in-frame clones and lacks some. The sample yields approximately 67,000 clones, approximately 82% seen once. Material: peripheral blood. The receptors were sampled from a man between 60 and 70 years old with acute or convalescent COVID-19.

This clone was counted once. This chain uses TRBV30 with TRBJ2-6, with D possibly TRBD1 on 6 matching bases. Germline V gene data show CDR1 as GTSNPN and CDR2 as SVGIG (reference sequence). There are 14 residues in the CDR3. V was cut by 5 bases and J by 2 bases, with 10 bases left in between. The CDR3 DNA reads as TGTGCCTGGCAAGCAGGGGCTGGGGCCAACGTCCTGACTTTC. Protein product: CAWQAGAGANVLTF.

CDR3 sequence: CASSPSPGIGYTF. As DNA, the CDR3 is TGTGCCAGCAGCCCCTCCCCAGGGATCGGCTACACCTTC. The gene calls are TRBV14 and TRBJ1-2, with D possibly TRBD1 on 5 matching bases. Germline V gene data show CDR1 as SGHDN and CDR2 as FVKESK. The length of the CDR3 is 13 residues. V lost 4 bases, J lost 8 bases, and 14 bases lay in between.

The chain recombines TRBV15 with TRBJ2-1, with 8 nucleotides matching TRBD2. J gave up 9 bases and V 5 bases, and 9 bases lay outside the gene matches. From germline, CDR1 is LNHNV and CDR2 YYDKDF (reference sequence). The CDR3 contains 14 residues. The CDR3 DNA sequence: TGTGCCACCAGCGGTAGCGGGGTGGGCTTTGAGCAGTTCTTC. Its translation: CATSGSGVGFEQFF.

The gene calls are TRBV4-1 and TRBJ2-1; 13 nucleotides line up with TRBD2. The CDR3 covers 16 residues. The V segment lost 4 bases and the J segment 5 bases; nucleotides outside the gene matches: 5. CDR1 is MGHRA, CDR2 YSYEKL, per germline. This CDR3 reads CASSPGTSGANNEQFF. CDR3 nucleotide sequence: TGCGCCAGCAGCCCTGGGACTAGCGGGGCGAACAATGAGCAGTTCTTC.

This chain joins TRBV11-2 and TRBJ2-7; D unresolved. V was clipped by 2 bases and J by 4 bases, with 6 bases between them. The germline V gene has CDR1 SGHAT and CDR2 FQNNGV. The CDR3 loop spans 12 amino acids. CDR3 in DNA: TGTGCCAGCAGCTTAACCCGGTACGAGCAGTACTTC. Its translation is CASSLTRYEQYF.

The V call is TRBV5-1, the J call TRBJ2-1; 16 nucleotides align to TRBD2. CDR3 size: 15 residues. Per germline, CDR1 SGHRS and CDR2 YFSETQ. The J segment lost 7 bases and the V segment lost 4 bases, leaving 2 bases of the junction unmatched. The CDR3 sequence: CASSAGLAGGNEQFF. CDR3 DNA: TGCGCCAGCAGCGCGGGACTAGCGGGGGGGAATGAGCAGTTCTTC.

The chain has TRBV14 and TRBJ1-1; 7 bases are a match to TRBD1. The CDR3 is made up of 13 amino acids. The ends lost 4 bases at V and 4 bases at J; junction bases unmatched: 3. Germline V gives CDR1 SGHDN, CDR2 FVKESK. The CDR3 nucleotides are TGTGCCAGCAGCCTGACAGGGCCCACTGAAGCTTTCTTT. It is translated as CASSLTGPTEAFF. The full variable domain, with the rest looked up from reference TRBV14 and TRBJ1-1, is EAGVTQFPSHSVIEKGQTVTLRCDPISGHDNLYWYRRVMGKEIKFLLHFVKESKQDESGMPNNRFLAERTGGTYSTLKVQPAELEDSGVYFCASSLTGPTEAFFGQGTRLTVV.

CDR3 residues: CASSPSTGSLVNTIYF. CDR3 sequence (DNA): TGTGCCAGCTCACCTTCGACAGGGTCATTAGTGAACACCATATATTTT. V usage is TRBV18 and J usage is TRBJ1-3; TRBD1 agrees at 7 bases. This CDR3 is 16 amino acids long. V was pared by 3 bases and J by 7 bases, with 12 bases of the junction left unmatched. Germline V lookup: CDR1 KGHSH, CDR2 LQKENI.

This chain links TRBV4-3 with TRBJ1-3, with D hard to call. Trimming took off 5 bases at V and 1 base at J, with 9 bases between the two ends. The CDR3 extends over 14 amino acids. Looked up from germline, CDR1 is LGHNA and CDR2 is YSLEER. This CDR3 reads CASSYGASGNTIYF. As DNA, the CDR3 is TGCGCCAGCAGCTATGGAGCGTCTGGAAACACCATATATTTT.

The chain joins TRBV2 to TRBJ1-6, with D unclear. The germline CDR1 and CDR2 sequences are SNHLY and FYNNEI. The CDR3 loop spans 13 amino acids. The V and J ends lost 5 bases and 14 bases respectively, with 16 bases between them. The CDR3 nucleotides read TGTGCCAGCAGTAGGGTGAGGGTATCGTCCCTCCACTTT. As protein: CASSRVRVSSLHF.

The chain links TRBV5-1 to TRBJ1-2, with 7 bases identical to TRBD1. This CDR3 comprises 14 residues. Germline V lookup: CDR1 SGHRS, CDR2 YFSETQ. The V segment lost 2 bases and the J segment 5 bases; nucleotides outside the gene matches: 6. CDR3 coding DNA: TGCGCCAGCAGCTTAGGGGGCGCGGATTATGGCTACACCTTC. Translation: CASSLGGADYGYTF.

The chain uses TRBV6-2 or TRBV6-3 and TRBJ1-3; D may be TRBD1 (5 bases). V shed 5 bases and J shed 4 bases, with 15 bases lying between them. Germline CDR1 is MNHEY and CDR2 is SVGEGT. The CDR3 spans 15 residues. CDR3 coding DNA: TGTGCCAGCAGTGCCGAGGGGACTCCGGGAAACACCATATATTTT. Its translation is CASSAEGTPGNTIYF.

This clone has just one count. This chain joins TRBV5-6 and TRBJ2-7; 9 nucleotides match TRBD1. Looked up from germline, CDR1 is SGHDT and CDR2 is YYEEEE. The CDR3 runs 14 residues. The V gene end was trimmed by 2 bases and the J gene end by 4 bases; junction bases not matched to a gene: 4. CDR3 nucleotide sequence: TGTGCCAGCAGCTTAAGCGGGACAGGGTACGAGCAGTACGTC. Protein: CASSLSGTGYEQYV.